Shown below are 10 T cell receptor beta chains from a single sample sequenced in a study of vaccination and CD4 T cells after COVID-19. The Oncomine TCR Beta short-read assay was what sequenced the DNA obtained from cultured CD4+ T cells. TCRdb analysed the PCR reads with MiXCR anew, one entry per CDR3 protein. The sample lists roughly 14,000 distinct CDR3 sequences, approximately 71% occurring once. Treatment of the sample: approximately 11-day PBMC culture with coronavirus spike peptide pools or control peptides (ViraFEST assay). Antigens of these TCRs are unknown. The sequenced sample consisted of CD4+ T cells from blood, cultured in vitro. The receptors stem from a human donor who had recovered from COVID-19.

The V and J genes are TRBV7-3 and TRBJ2-2, with 8 bases fitting TRBD2. The CDR3 consists of 19 residues. The V and J ends lost 5 bases and 5 bases, in that order; junction bases with no gene match: 19. Germline V gives CDR1 SGHTA, CDR2 FQGTGA. CDR3 coding DNA: TGTGCCAGCAGCCCCCGTTCGTTAGCGGGATTATTGGTGACCGGGGAGCTGTTTTTT. This translates into CASSPRSLAGLLVTGELFF.

This sequence joins TRBV6-4 and TRBJ1-1, with a possible D match to TRBD1 (5 bases). There are 14 residues in the CDR3. CDR1 MRHNA and CDR2 SNTAGT come from the germline V gene. V gave up 1 base and J gave up 4 bases, with 10 bases separating them. CDR3 protein: CASSDYWGGTEAFF. The CDR3 coding sequence is TGTGCCAGCAGTGACTACTGGGGGGGCACTGAAGCTTTCTTT.

The chain joins TRBV20-1 to TRBJ2-2; TRBD1 might be the D (6 bases). This CDR3 region has 15 residues. Germline CDR1 reads DFQATT; CDR2 reads SNEGSKA (reference sequence). Trimming left V 4 bases short and J 4 bases short, with 16 bases between. For the CDR3, the DNA is TGCAGTGCTACGCAACAGGGAGTAGGCACCGGGGAGCTGTTTTTT. Residues: CSATQQGVGTGELFF.

V is TRBV6-1 and J is TRBJ2-7, with a possible D match to TRBD2 (6 bases). The germline CDR1 and CDR2 sequences are MNHNS and SASEGT. The CDR3 totals 14 residues. Trimming pared 5 bases from V and 4 bases from J, leaving 15 bases between. CDR3 nucleotide sequence: TGTGCCAGCAGTCGCGAGCGGGCTGGGTACGAGCAGTACTTC. This translates into CASSRERAGYEQYF.

The chain has TRBV7-9 and TRBJ2-5; 7 nucleotides agree with TRBD1. The CDR3 consists of 13 residues. The germline CDR1 and CDR2 sequences are SEHNR and FQNEAQ (reference sequence). J was trimmed by 1 base and V by 10 bases; bases with no gene match: 6. This CDR3 reads CANTGDSQETQYF. The CDR3 nucleotides read TGTGCCAACACTGGGGACAGCCAAGAGACCCAGTACTTC. Full variable domain (missing parts from reference TRBV7-9 and TRBJ2-5): DTGVSQNPRHKITKRGQNVTFRCDPISEHNRLYWYRQTLGQGPEFLTYFQNEAQLEKSRLLSDRFSAERPKGSFSTLEIQRTEQGDSAMYLCANTGDSQETQYFGPGTRLLVL.

This sequence joins TRBV29-1 and TRBJ2-7; 7 bases fit TRBD1. The CDR3 is 13 amino acids. Trimming at V came to 5 bases and at J to 7 bases, leaving 11 bases not matched to a gene. The germline gives CDR1 SQVTM, CDR2 ANQGSEA. CDR3 loop: CSVTDRQGWEQYF. The CDR3, as DNA: TGCAGCGTTACTGATCGACAGGGTTGGGAGCAGTACTTC.

J is TRBJ2-3 and V is TRBV6-2 or TRBV6-3, with TRBD2 identical over 9 bases. Trimming took 5 bases from V and 2 from J; bases not matched to a gene: 8. Germline CDR1 and CDR2: MNHEY and SVGEGT. The CDR3 totals 16 residues. Here the CDR3 DNA reads TGTGCCAGCAGTCGCTCTAGCGGGACCAACACAGATACGCAGTATTTT. It is translated as CASSRSSGTNTDTQYF.

This chain links TRBV20-1 with TRBJ2-2; TRBD2 matches at 8 bases. V lost 2 bases, J lost 2 bases, and 4 bases stayed unmatched. Germline V gene data show CDR1 as DFQATT and CDR2 as SNEGSKA (reference sequence). CDR3 length: 15 residues. CDR3 in amino acids: CSARLTSGNTGELFF. CDR3 bases: TGCAGTGCTAGATTAACTAGCGGCAACACCGGGGAGCTGTTTTTT.

This clonotype appeared a single time. The CDR3 here is CASDHGGQGNTEAFF. In nucleotides, the CDR3 is TGCGCCAGCGATCACGGGGGACAGGGGAACACTGAAGCTTTCTTT. The chain carries TRBV5-1 and TRBJ1-1; 9 nucleotides agree with TRBD1. The CDR3 totals 15 residues. V lost 7 bases to trimming and J lost 1 base; unmatched junction nucleotides: 8. Germline V lookup: CDR1 SGHRS, CDR2 YFSETQ.

The V gene is TRBV20-1, the J gene TRBJ2-7; 12 nucleotides align to TRBD1. The germline CDR1 and CDR2 sequences are DFQATT and SNEGSKA (reference sequence). The CDR3 extends over 14 amino acids. Losses at the gene ends were 7 bases for V and 5 bases for J; bases not matched to a gene: 9. The CDR3 is CSVPGQGALHEQYF. The CDR3 DNA sequence: TGCAGTGTTCCGGGACAGGGGGCGTTACACGAGCAGTACTTC.